The T cell receptor (beta chain) described here comes from a study of T cells in Graves' hyperthyroidism and ophthalmopathy. Findings of the study overall: Among thyroid clonotypes expanded above 0.001, most also appeared in blood. Through a model of 13 V-J features, ophthalmopathy was separated from stable hyperthyroidism. Before onset, ophthalmopathy was predicted by the model a median roughly 6.8 months earlier.

Researchers took RNA transcripts and amplified the TCR beta CDR3 regions from them. The primer set for the first-round RT-PCR of the TCR CDR3 was HTBI. TCRdb recomputed calls from the multiplex PCR reads with MiXCR, one row per CDR3 protein. The sample has approximately 520,000 distinct CDR3 sequences, approximately 25% seen once. This clonotype appeared once. Antigen unknown. This sequence originates from a woman aged 25-40 years with Graves' ophthalmopathy. Sequenced material: blood.

CDR3 sequence (DNA): TGTGCCAGCACCCTGAGCCTAGCGGAGTTCTACGAGCAGTACTTC. This translates into CASTLSLAEFYEQYF. The chain combines TRBV6-2 or TRBV6-3 with TRBJ2-7; 7 nucleotides match TRBD2. With V trimmed by 7 bases and J by 3 bases, 12 bases remained unmatched. The CDR3 sequence is 15 residues long. Germline assignment: CDR1 MNHEY and CDR2 SVGEGT.